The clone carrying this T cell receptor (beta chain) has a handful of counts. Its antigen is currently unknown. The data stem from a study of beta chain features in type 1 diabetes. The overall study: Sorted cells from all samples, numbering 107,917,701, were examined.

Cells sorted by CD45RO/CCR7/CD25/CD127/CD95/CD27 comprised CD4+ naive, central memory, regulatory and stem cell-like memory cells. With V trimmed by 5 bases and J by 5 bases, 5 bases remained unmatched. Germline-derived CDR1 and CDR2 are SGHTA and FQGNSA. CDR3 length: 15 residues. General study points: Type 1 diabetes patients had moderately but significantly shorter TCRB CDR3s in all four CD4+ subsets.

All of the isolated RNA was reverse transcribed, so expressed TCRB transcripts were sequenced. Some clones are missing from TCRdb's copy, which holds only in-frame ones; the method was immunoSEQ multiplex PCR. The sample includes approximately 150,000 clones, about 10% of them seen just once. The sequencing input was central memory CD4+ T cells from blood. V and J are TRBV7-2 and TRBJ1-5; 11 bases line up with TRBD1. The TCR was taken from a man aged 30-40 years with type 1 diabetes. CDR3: CASSPGQGAYQPQHF. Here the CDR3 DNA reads TGTGCCAGCAGCCCCGGACAGGGGGCTTATCAGCCCCAGCATTTT. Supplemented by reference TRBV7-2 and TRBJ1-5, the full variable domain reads GAGVSQSPSNKVTEKGKDVELRCDPISGHTALYWYRQSLGQGLEFLIYFQGNSAPDKSGLPSDRFSAERTGGSVSTLTIQRTQQEDSAVYLCASSPGQGAYQPQHFGDGTRLSIL.